This T cell receptor (beta chain) was captured by sequencing in a study of T cell repertoires in cytomegalovirus infection. Study in general: HLA-C-restricted CMV epitopes, recently identified, and well-studied HLA-B-restricted ones were used by the study. Based on public TCR beta signatures, there were indications of CMV infection and of a matching HLA type.

CDR1 and CDR2 from the germline V gene are LNHDA and SQIVND (reference sequence). Deletions cut 5 bases from V and 13 bases from J, with 14 bases between. This CDR3 has 11 amino acids. TCRdb used MiXCR to reprocess the reads, holding one entry per CDR3 protein. This table has roughly 78,000 distinct CDR3 sequences, roughly 40% appearing once. Regarding this clonotype: What it binds is not known.

Study results and limitations: Dominating the ex vivo response were HLA-C-restricted CMV-specific TCR beta clonotypes.

V gene TRBV19 combines with J gene TRBJ1-2, with a tentative D call TRBD1 (5 bases). Sequenced here: CD8+ T cells from cultured PBMCs, sampled from culture after CMV antigen stimulation. This sequence was found in a human donor in good health (CMV status not recorded). Some clones in this sample may be carry-over from other donors' samples. This chain's CDR3 is CASSAGTAVTF. In DNA, the CDR3 is TGTGCCAGTAGTGCTGGGACGGCCGTCACCTTC.